This T cell receptor beta chain derives from a study of cytomegalovirus exposure and HLA in healthy donors. Study context: Approximately 180 million T cells yielded some 100 million unique TCR beta sequences, as an earlier analysis found. Of about 400 genotyped donors, 65% to 85% clustered with self-reported Caucasian donors.

Study-level results: The study listed approximately 160 cytomegalovirus-associated TCR beta chains.

The PCR was carried out with 60 Vbeta primers and 13 Jbeta primers. Libraries were prepared by immunoSEQ multiplex PCR; TCRdb keeps only in-frame clonotypes and omits some of them. The sample contains some 99,000 clones, roughly 76% of which appear only once. Notes on this clone: Its antigen is not known.

The CDR3 totals 16 residues. V was cut by 5 bases and J by 0 bases, with 14 bases left in between. CDR1 and CDR2 (germline): SGHAT, FQNNGV. The clonotype was recovered from a man aged 40-55 years in good health and CMV-seronegative. The V call is TRBV11-2, the J call TRBJ1-3; D gene ambiguous. The sample consisted of PBMCs. CDR3 protein: CASSPLPLSSGNTIYF. The CDR3 DNA reads as TGTGCCAGCAGCCCCCTCCCACTGAGCTCTGGAAACACCATATATTTT.